This T cell receptor (beta chain) was retrieved from a study of CD8 T cells in Susac syndrome. After extraction with the RNeasy kit, roughly 0.45 to 1 ug of the RNA was reverse transcribed using random hexamers. The method of amplification for TCR beta CDR3 was immunoSEQ multiplex PCR, covering 54 Vbeta and 13 Jbeta. TCRdb itself ran the immunoSEQ multiplex PCR reads through MiXCR, one entry per CDR3 protein. Of 150,000 to 200,000 distinct CDR3 sequences listed, 85% to 95% are singletons. The multiple sclerosis control group comprised treatment-naive patients with stable or active relapsing-remitting disease. Negative isolation yielded CD4+ and CD8+ T cells, and FACS enriched TEMRA cells. The ends lost 4 bases at V and 0 bases at J; junction bases unmatched: 13. The V gene's germline CDR1 is LGHDT and CDR2 YNNKEL (reference sequence). The CDR3 is made up of 19 amino acids.

This TCR was sampled from a human donor with multiple sclerosis. Sequencing was carried out using CD8+ T cells from PBMCs. The chain couples TRBV3-1 to TRBJ2-3, with 10 bases that match TRBD2. In DNA form, the CDR3 reads TGTGCCAGCAGCCTCAGCGGGAGGGCCGTCCCCACTAGCACAGATACGCAGTATTTT. Its protein product is CASSLSGRAVPTSTDTQYF.